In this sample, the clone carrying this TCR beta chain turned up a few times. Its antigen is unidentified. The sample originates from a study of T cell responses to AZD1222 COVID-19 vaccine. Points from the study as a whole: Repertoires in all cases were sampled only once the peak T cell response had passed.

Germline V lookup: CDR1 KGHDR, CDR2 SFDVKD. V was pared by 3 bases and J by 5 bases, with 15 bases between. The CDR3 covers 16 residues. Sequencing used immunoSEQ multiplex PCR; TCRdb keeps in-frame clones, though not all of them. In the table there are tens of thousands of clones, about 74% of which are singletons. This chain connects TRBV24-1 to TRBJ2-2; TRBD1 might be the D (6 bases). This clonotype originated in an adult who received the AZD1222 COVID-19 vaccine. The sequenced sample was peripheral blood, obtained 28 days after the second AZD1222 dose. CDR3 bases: TGTGCCACCAGTGATCAACAGGGAATAGGTACCGGGGAGCTGTTTTTT. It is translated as CATSDQQGIGTGELFF.